A selection of T cell receptor beta chains follows, all from one sample in a study of OX40 agonist ivuxolimab in advanced cancers. Generated by immunoSEQ multiplex PCR, the TCRdb table keeps only in-frame clones and is missing some. The data contain 73,000 or so clones, roughly 80% of them singletons. Specimen: CD4+ or CD8+ T cells sorted from blood, collected in a trial of the OX40 agonist ivuxolimab. The receptors stem from an adult with an advanced solid tumor such as melanoma, head and neck, liver or kidney cancer. Both conserved end residues are trimmed from each CDR3. The D gene is left open where the match is weak. Clone sizes are given selectively: once, few, many, or a class where the clone is expanded.

D gene,clone size,V gene,J gene,CDR3 protein
.,.,TRBV6-5,TRBJ1-5,APDGDSNQPQH
TRBD1,.,TRBV5-1,TRBJ2-3,ASSLGQSGDTQY
TRBD1,.,TRBV5-1,TRBJ2-6,ASSLVRTGGPNVLT
TRBD1,.,TRBV11-2,TRBJ1-2,ASRSGQAGGYT
.,.,TRBV30,TRBJ2-7,AGDREGAYEQY
.,.,TRBV7-6,TRBJ1-3,ASSLGGTPGNTIY
.,.,TRBV6-5,TRBJ2-2,ASRAPVIRSELF
TRBD1,.,TRBV7-2,TRBJ2-7,ASSRTGNEQY
.,.,TRBV7-2,TRBJ1-2,ASSSPKTRWGYGYT
.,.,TRBV5-1,TRBJ2-3,ASSLWGDTQY
.,once,TRBV10-1,TRBJ1-4,ASRSRDKKRSEKLF